One T cell receptor (beta chain) is described in this entry. Original analysis: The assay estimated nucleated cells by amplifying reference gene primers. The table came from immunoSEQ multiplex PCR; TCRdb's copy has only in-frame clones and leaves some out. For V, J and clone size, that table is used; D and trimming come from the DNA. The data contain 200,000 to 250,000 clones, 70% to 85% of them singletons. Recovered Cohort 3 donors showed two negative PCRs, clearance, or symptom resolution. This sample was included in a study of blood T cell repertoires in COVID-19. The wider study: PBMCs, B-cell-depleted T cells, or T cells were the source of the cDNA or gDNA that made up the material.

The CDR3 extends over 14 amino acids. Sequencing was done on a sample of PBMCs or T cells enriched from blood (not recorded which). The TCR comes from a woman between 55 and 75 years old who had recovered from COVID-19. The genes are TRBV7-5 and TRBJ1-1; TRBD1, the D gene given by the table, was not confirmed from the DNA. TRBV7-5 is reported as a pseudogene. CDR3 sequence: CVRSLGAMNTEAFF. The CDR3 DNA follows: TGTGTCAGAAGCTTGGGGGCCATGAACACTGAAGCTTTCTTT.